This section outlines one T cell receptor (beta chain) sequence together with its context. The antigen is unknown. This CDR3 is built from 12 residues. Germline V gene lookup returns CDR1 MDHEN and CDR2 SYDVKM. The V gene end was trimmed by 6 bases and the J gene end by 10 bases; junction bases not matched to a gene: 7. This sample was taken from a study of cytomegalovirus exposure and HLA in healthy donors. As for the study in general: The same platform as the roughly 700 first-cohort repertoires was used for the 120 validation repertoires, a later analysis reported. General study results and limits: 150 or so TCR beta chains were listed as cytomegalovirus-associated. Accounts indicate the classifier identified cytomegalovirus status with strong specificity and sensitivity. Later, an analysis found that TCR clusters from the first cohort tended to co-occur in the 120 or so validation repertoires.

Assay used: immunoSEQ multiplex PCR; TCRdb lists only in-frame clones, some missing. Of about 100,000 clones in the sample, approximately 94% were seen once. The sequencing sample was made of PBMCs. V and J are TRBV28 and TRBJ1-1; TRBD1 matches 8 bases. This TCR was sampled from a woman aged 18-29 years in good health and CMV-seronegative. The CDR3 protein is CASSLGQGRAFF. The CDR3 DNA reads TGTGCCAGCAGCCTAGGACAGGGACGAGCTTTCTTT.